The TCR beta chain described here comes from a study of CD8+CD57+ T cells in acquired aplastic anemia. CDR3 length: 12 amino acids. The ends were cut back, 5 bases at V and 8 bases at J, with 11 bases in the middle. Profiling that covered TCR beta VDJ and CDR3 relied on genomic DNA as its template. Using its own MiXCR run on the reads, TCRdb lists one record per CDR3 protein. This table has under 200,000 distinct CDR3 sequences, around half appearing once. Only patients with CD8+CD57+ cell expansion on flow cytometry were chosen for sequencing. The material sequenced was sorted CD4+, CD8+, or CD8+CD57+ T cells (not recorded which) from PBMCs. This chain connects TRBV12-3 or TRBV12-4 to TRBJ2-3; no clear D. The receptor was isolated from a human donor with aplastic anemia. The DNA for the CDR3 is TGTGCCAGCAGTCCCCCCCCAGGTACGCAGTATTTT. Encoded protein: CASSPPPGTQYF.